These T cell receptor beta chains were read from a single sample in a study of neoadjuvant nivolumab and ipilimumab in lung cancer. Libraries were prepared by immunoSEQ multiplex PCR; TCRdb keeps only in-frame clonotypes and omits some of them. The sample lists about 18,000 clones; more than 75% were seen once. This specimen was tumor tissue, taken after neoadjuvant nivolumab, alone or with ipilimumab, at or shortly before surgery. Receptor source: an adult with non-small cell lung cancer. Each CDR3 is given with its conserved first and last residue. D genes are given only for firm matches. Size is stated for part of the rows, as once, few or many counts, or as a class when the clone is expanded.

clone_size j_call cdr3_length d_call v_call cdr3_nt cdr3_aa
NA TRBJ2-5 12 NA TRBV5-1 TGCGCCAGCAGCGAGGGGTTCGAGACCCAGTACTTC CASSEGFETQYF
NA TRBJ2-5 13 NA TRBV7-9 TGTGCCAGCAGCTCCTGGATCCAAGAGACCCAGTACTTC CASSSWIQETQYF
once TRBJ2-3 18 TRBD1 TRBV14 TGTGCCAGCAGCCACCTCCCAGGGGACAGGGGGCTTAAAGATACGCAGTATTTT CASSHLPGDRGLKDTQYF
medium-sized TRBJ1-2 12 NA TRBV5-6 TGTGCCAGCAGCTTGTCGGAAGAGGGCTACACCTTC CASSLSEEGYTF
few TRBJ1-4 11 NA TRBV18 TGTGCCAGCTCACCTGGTGAAAAACTGTTTTTT CASSPGEKLFF
NA TRBJ1-1 15 TRBD1 TRBV11-2 TGTGCCAGCAGCTTAGGAGAGGGGGCGTACACTGAAGCTTTCTTT CASSLGEGAYTEAFF
NA TRBJ1-1 13 NA TRBV30 TGTGCCTGGAGTGTATTCTCGAACACTGAAGCTTTCTTT CAWSVFSNTEAFF
few TRBJ2-7 15 NA TRBV7-7 TGTGCTAGCAGCTTACGCGCGGGAAGTACCTACGAGCAGTACTTC CASSLRAGSTYEQYF
once TRBJ1-5 14 TRBD1 TRBV7-8 TGTGCCAGCAGCCCTGGGAGGGGGCCGCAGCCCCAGCATTTT CASSPGRGPQPQHF
NA TRBJ2-7 14 NA TRBV18 TGTGCCAGCTCACCGAGGCAGGGTGCATACGAGCAGTACTTC CASSPRQGAYEQYF
NA TRBJ2-1 19 TRBD1 TRBV28 TGTGCCAGCAGTTTAGCTTGGACAGGGATTGAGAGGCAAATCGGTGAGCAGTTCTTC CASSLAWTGIERQIGEQFF
NA TRBJ1-1 15 TRBD1 TRBV2 TGTGCCAGCAAATTGCGGGACAGGGCGAACACTGAAGCTTTCTTT CASKLRDRANTEAFF
few TRBJ2-7 14 TRBD1 TRBV28 TGTGCCAGCAGGCGGGGGACAGGGTTATACGAGCAGTACTTC CASRRGTGLYEQYF
NA TRBJ2-7 16 TRBD2 TRBV2 TGTGCCAGCTACGAGCGGGAGCAACGGGGACGCTACGAGCAGTACTTC CASYEREQRGRYEQYF
NA TRBJ1-1 15 NA TRBV7-8 TGTGCCAGCAGCCCGAGGGGGAGAGGGAACACTGAAGCTTTCTTT CASSPRGRGNTEAFF
NA TRBJ2-7 16 TRBD2 TRBV18 TGTGCCAGCTCACCTTACGCTCTAGCGGGGGGAGACGAGCAGTACTTC CASSPYALAGGDEQYF
NA TRBJ1-1 12 NA TRBV7-8 TGTGCCAGCACCTTAGGAGGGACTGAAGCTTTCTTT CASTLGGTEAFF
NA TRBJ2-3 16 NA TRBV9 TGTGCCAGCAGCGTAGGTTCTAGCGAACGAAGGGATACGCAGTATTTT CASSVGSSERRDTQYF
NA TRBJ2-5 14 NA TRBV7-9 TGTGCCAGCAGCCCCAATGGACAGCGGGAGACCCAGTACTTC CASSPNGQRETQYF
NA TRBJ2-3 15 NA TRBV5-1 TGCGCCAGCAGCTTGATGGATATGTCCACAGATACGCAGTATTTT CASSLMDMSTDTQYF
NA TRBJ1-2 13 NA TRBV7-9 TGTGCCAGCAGCTTTGAAGGGGCTGGTGGCTACACCTTC CASSFEGAGGYTF
NA TRBJ1-2 13 TRBD1 TRBV27 TGTGCCAGCAGGCCAGACAGGGTTCATGGCTACACCTTC CASRPDRVHGYTF
NA TRBJ2-5 16 NA TRBV4-3 TGCGCCAGCAGCCGAAACCGGGCCCCTGGGGGGGAGACCCAGTACTTC CASSRNRAPGGETQYF
NA TRBJ2-7 15 TRBD2 TRBV6-5 TGTGCCAGCATCTCGACTAGCGGGAGTCAGTCGGTGCAGTACTTC CASISTSGSQSVQYF
medium-sized TRBJ1-1 12 TRBD1 TRBV29-1 TGCAGCGGAGGGACAGGGAACACTGAAGCTTTCTTT CSGGTGNTEAFF
NA TRBJ2-7 15 NA TRBV4-3 TGCGCCAGCAGCACAAGACGGGGAATCAGATACGAGCAGTACTTC CASSTRRGIRYEQYF
NA TRBJ2-5 15 NA TRBV7-9 TGTGCCAGCAGCTTATGGATGGGGCGGAAAGAGACCCAGTACTTC CASSLWMGRKETQYF
NA TRBJ1-3 16 TRBD1 TRBV30 TGTGCTGTAAGGGGGACAGGGAATATAGCGGGAAACACCATATATTTT CAVRGTGNIAGNTIYF
NA TRBJ1-1 15 NA TRBV6-5 TGTGCCAGCAGACCCGGGACATCAAAGAACACTGAAGCTTTCTTT CASRPGTSKNTEAFF
NA TRBJ1-2 14 NA TRBV4-1 TGCGCCAGCAGCCAAGATAAGAGGAACTATGGCTACACCTTC CASSQDKRNYGYTF
NA TRBJ1-3 14 NA TRBV2 TGTGCCAGCACCACAGGAATGACTGGAAACACCATATATTTT CASTTGMTGNTIYF
NA TRBJ2-2 12 NA TRBV7-6 TGTGCCAGCAGGACGAACACCGGGGAGCTGTTTTTT CASRTNTGELFF
NA TRBJ1-3 16 TRBD1 TRBV4-3 TGCGCCAGCAGCCAAGGACAGGGGGCTGGTGGAAACACCATATATTTT CASSQGQGAGGNTIYF
NA TRBJ2-3 16 TRBD2 TRBV7-8 TGTGCCAGCAGCCTGACTAGCGGGAGGGGAACAGATACGCAGTATTTT CASSLTSGRGTDTQYF
NA TRBJ2-4 13 NA TRBV5-1 TGCGCCAGCGGAGGGACGGAAGCCTCCATTCAGTACTTC CASGGTEASIQYF